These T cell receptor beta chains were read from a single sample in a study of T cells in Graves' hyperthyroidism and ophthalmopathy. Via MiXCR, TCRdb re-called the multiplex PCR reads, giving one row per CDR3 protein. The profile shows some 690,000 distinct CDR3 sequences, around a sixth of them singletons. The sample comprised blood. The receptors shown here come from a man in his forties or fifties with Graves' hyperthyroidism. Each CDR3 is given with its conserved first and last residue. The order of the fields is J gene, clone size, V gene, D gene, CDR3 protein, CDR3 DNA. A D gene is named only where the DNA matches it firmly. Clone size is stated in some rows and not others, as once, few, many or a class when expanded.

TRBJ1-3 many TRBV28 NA CASSVSAFSGNTIYF TGTGCCAGCAGTGTCAGTGCCTTCTCTGGAAACACCATATATTTT
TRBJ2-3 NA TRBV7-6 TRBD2 CASSRTSWYTDTQYF TGTGCCAGCAGTCGGACTAGCTGGTACACAGATACGCAGTATTTT
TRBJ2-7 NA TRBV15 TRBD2 CATSGGVVGRSSYEQYF TGTGCCACCAGCGGGGGGGTGGTGGGCCGAAGCTCCTACGAGCAGTACTTC
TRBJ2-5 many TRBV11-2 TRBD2 CASSLIGLAGVETQYF TGTGCCAGCAGCTTAATCGGACTAGCGGGAGTGGAGACCCAGTACTTC
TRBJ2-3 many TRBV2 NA CASSLWGGASTDTQYF TGTGCCAGCAGCCTTTGGGGAGGCGCTAGCACAGATACGCAGTATTTT
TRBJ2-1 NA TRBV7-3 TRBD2 CASSPLAGSGHEQFF TGTGCCAGCAGCCCCCTAGCGGGGTCGGGACATGAGCAGTTCTTC
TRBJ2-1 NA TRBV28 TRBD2 CASSLQRGDNEQFF TGTGCCAGCAGTTTACAGCGGGGGGACAATGAGCAGTTCTTC
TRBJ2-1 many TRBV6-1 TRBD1 CASHRGNRPYNEQFF TGTGCCAGCCACAGGGGGAATCGACCCTACAATGAGCAGTTCTTC
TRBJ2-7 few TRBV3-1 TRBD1 CASSQGTVQYF TGTGCCAGCAGCCAGGGGACAGTGCAGTACTTC
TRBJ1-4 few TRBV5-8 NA CASSLFPSKLFF TGTGCCAGCAGCTTGTTTCCCAGTAAACTGTTTTTT
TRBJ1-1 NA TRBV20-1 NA CSARDGGELNTEAFF TGCAGTGCTAGAGATGGGGGTGAGTTGAACACTGAAGCTTTCTTT
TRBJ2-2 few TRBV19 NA CASSIGAHTGELFF TGTGCCAGTAGTATTGGGGCCCACACCGGGGAGCTGTTTTTT
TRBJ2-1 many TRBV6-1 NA CASSFSTRYNEQFF TGTGCCAGCAGTTTTTCGACACGCTACAATGAGCAGTTCTTC
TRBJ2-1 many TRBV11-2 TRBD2 CASSPGGSGFEQFF TGTGCCAGCAGCCCCGGGGGGAGCGGGTTCGAGCAGTTCTTC
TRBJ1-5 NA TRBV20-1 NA CSARGRKDRNYSNQPQHF TGCAGTGCTAGAGGCCGTAAGGACAGAAACTATAGCAATCAGCCCCAGCATTTT
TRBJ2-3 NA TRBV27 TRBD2 CASRRLATDTQYF TGTGCCAGCAGGCGACTAGCTACAGATACGCAGTATTTT
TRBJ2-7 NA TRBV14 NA CASSQQGGGEGLYEQYF TGTGCCAGCAGCCAACAAGGAGGGGGAGAAGGGCTCTACGAGCAGTACTTC
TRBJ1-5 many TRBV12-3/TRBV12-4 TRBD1 CASSLRDRVNQPQHF TGTGCCAGCAGTTTACGGGACAGGGTTAATCAGCCCCAGCATTTT
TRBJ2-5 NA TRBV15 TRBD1 CATSIGTGDYQETQYF TGTGCCACCAGCATCGGGACAGGAGACTACCAAGAGACCCAGTACTTC
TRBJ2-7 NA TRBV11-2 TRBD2 CASSQTSGHYEQYF TGTGCCAGCAGCCAGACTAGCGGACACTACGAGCAGTACTTC
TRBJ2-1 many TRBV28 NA CASSSLAAVSYNEQFF TGTGCCAGCAGTTCACTAGCAGCGGTATCCTACAATGAGCAGTTCTTC
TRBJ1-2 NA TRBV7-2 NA CASSFMAFDGYTF TGTGCCAGCAGCTTCATGGCCTTCGATGGCTACACCTTC
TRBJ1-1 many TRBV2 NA CASTEALLTPNTEAFF TGTGCCAGCACCGAAGCCCTCCTTACTCCGAACACTGAAGCTTTCTTT
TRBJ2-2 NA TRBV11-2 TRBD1 CASRSSGTGGVTGELFF TGTGCCAGCAGGTCTTCCGGGACAGGTGGTGTCACCGGGGAGCTGTTTTTT
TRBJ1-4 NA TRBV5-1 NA CASSLEPRGTNEKLFF TGCGCCAGCAGCTTGGAGCCTCGGGGAACTAATGAAAAACTGTTTTTT
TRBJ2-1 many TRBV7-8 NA CASSLVAWRDNEQFF TGTGCCAGCAGCTTAGTAGCGTGGCGCGACAATGAGCAGTTCTTC
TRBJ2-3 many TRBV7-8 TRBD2 CASSLYGVEAGATTDTQYF TGTGCCAGCAGCTTATATGGGGTGGAGGCGGGAGCCACCACAGATACGCAGTATTTT
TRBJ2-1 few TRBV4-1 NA CASSQEGGGAGNEQFF TGCGCCAGCAGCCAAGAAGGGGGAGGGGCAGGGAATGAGCAGTTCTTC
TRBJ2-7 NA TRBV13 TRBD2 CASSLLAGTSTYEQYF TGTGCCAGCAGCTTATTGGCAGGGACTAGCACCTACGAGCAGTACTTC
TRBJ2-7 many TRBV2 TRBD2 CASSVLGLSNYEQYF TGTGCCAGCAGTGTTCTGGGACTATCGAACTACGAGCAGTACTTC
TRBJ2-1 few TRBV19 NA CASSARKGEFSYNEQFF TGTGCCAGTAGTGCACGAAAGGGGGAGTTCTCCTACAATGAGCAGTTCTTC
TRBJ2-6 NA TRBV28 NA CASSLGGGGANVLTF TGTGCCAGCAGTTTAGGGGGCGGTGGGGCCAACGTCCTGACTTTC
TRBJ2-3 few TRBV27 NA CASSIRDTGPGNTQYF TGTGCCAGCAGCATCCGGGACACGGGACCCGGGAATACGCAGTATTTT
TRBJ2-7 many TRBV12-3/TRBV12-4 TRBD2 CASSPGLAGAPEQYF TGTGCCAGCAGTCCCGGACTAGCGGGAGCCCCCGAGCAGTACTTC
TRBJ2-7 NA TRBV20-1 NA CSARTSSYDQYF TGCAGTGCTAGAACTAGCTCCTACGACCAGTACTTC
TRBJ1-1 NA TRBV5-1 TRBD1 CASSLRRGTVNTEAFF TGCGCCAGCAGCTTGAGGCGAGGGACAGTTAACACTGAAGCTTTCTTT
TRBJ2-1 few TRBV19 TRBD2 CASSIDTSESSYNEQFF TGTGCCAGTAGTATAGACACTAGCGAAAGCTCCTACAATGAGCAGTTCTTC
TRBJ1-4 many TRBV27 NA CASSTRDGGNEKLFF TGTGCCAGCAGTACCCGGGACGGCGGAAATGAAAAACTGTTTTTT
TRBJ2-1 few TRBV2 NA CASARGSSYNEQFF TGTGCCAGCGCCAGGGGTAGCTCCTACAATGAGCAGTTCTTC
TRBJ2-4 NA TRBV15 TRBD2 CATSRGGVAKNIQYF TGTGCCACCAGCAGGGGGGGGGTAGCCAAAAACATTCAGTACTTC
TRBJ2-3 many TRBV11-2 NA CASSPIKGRIPPHRTDTQYF TGTGCCAGCAGCCCCATAAAAGGGAGGATTCCCCCACACCGCACAGATACGCAGTATTTT
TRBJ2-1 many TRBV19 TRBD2 CASSIDTTWTSGYNEQFF TGTGCCAGTAGTATAGATACCACATGGACTAGCGGCTACAATGAGCAGTTCTTC
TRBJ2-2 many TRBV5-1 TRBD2 CASSLTSGSLTGELFF TGCGCCAGCAGCTTGACTAGCGGTTCCCTCACCGGGGAGCTGTTTTTT
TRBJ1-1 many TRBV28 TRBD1 CASINRGYGTEAFF TGTGCCAGCATTAACAGGGGATATGGGACTGAAGCTTTCTTT
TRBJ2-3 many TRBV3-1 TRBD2 CASSQASGRTDTQYF TGTGCCAGCAGCCAAGCTAGCGGGAGGACAGATACGCAGTATTTT